The source of this T cell receptor (beta chain) is a study of blood T cell repertoires in COVID-19. Study-level information: T cells, B-cell-depleted T cells, or PBMCs provided the cDNA or gDNA that served as material.

All enrollees were about 18 to 90 years old and from roughly 26 US areas. Participants' reported clinical history set cohort assignment. The study counted Cohort 3 donors as recovered given two negative PCRs, clearance, or symptom resolution. Trimming cost V 2 bases and J 10 bases, with 6 bases left between them. This CDR3 region has 11 residues. CDR1 LGHDT and CDR2 YNNKEL come from the germline V gene (reference sequence). The table came from immunoSEQ multiplex PCR; TCRdb's copy has only in-frame clones and leaves some out. The repertoire includes some 160,000 clones, approximately 90% of them detected once, and approximately 6.6% sits in the top ten.

The rearrangement uses TRBV3-1 (or the pseudogene TRBV3-2) and TRBJ2-1; D remains unclear. The sequence came from a woman in her forties or fifties who had recovered from COVID-19. Sequences were obtained from PBMCs or T cells enriched from blood (not recorded which). CDR3 bases: TGTGCCAGCAGCCAAATTCGGGAGCAGTTCTTC. It is translated as CASSQIREQFF.